This paragraph reports one T cell receptor beta chain. The data stem from a study of blood T cell repertoires in COVID-19. Study information: Sites across the United States, Italy and Spain contributed samples from acute and convalescent COVID-19. PBMCs, B-cell-depleted T cells, or T cells were the source of the cDNA or gDNA that made up the material.

Participants classified as exposed had met a COVID-19 case within 2 weeks before study entry. As processed by the authors: Amplified reference gene primers provided the basis for estimating nucleated cell counts. Generated by immunoSEQ multiplex PCR, the TCRdb table keeps only in-frame clones and is missing some. The V and J calls and clone size are taken from that table; D and trimming were inferred from the DNA. This sample has about 160,000 clones, with roughly 87% found just once. Trimming at V came to 3 bases and at J to 7 bases, leaving 7 bases not matched to a gene. Germline lookup yields CDR1 SEHNR and CDR2 FQNEAQ (reference sequence). This CDR3 contains 14 residues.

This TCR was recovered from a middle-aged woman who had been exposed to COVID-19. This rearrangement joins TRBV7-9 to TRBJ2-5, with 8 nucleotides matching TRBD1. Sequences were obtained from PBMCs or T cells enriched from blood (not recorded which). The DNA for the CDR3 is TGTGCCAGCAGCTTTTTTCAGGGGGCTGGGACCCAGTACTTC. Amino acids: CASSFFQGAGTQYF.